The 15 T cell receptor beta chains in this list originate from one sample, sequenced in a study of blood T cell repertoires in COVID-19. Produced via immunoSEQ multiplex PCR; TCRdb's table is partial and in-frame only. The profile shows roughly 300,000 clones, around 85% of them singletons. Sequenced input: peripheral blood. Receptors were obtained from a woman aged 25 to 39 with COVID-19, enrolled during active disease.

This clone appeared a single time. This chain connects TRBV28 to TRBJ2-3; 9 bases are a match to TRBD1. J gave up 6 bases and V 4 bases, and 5 bases lay outside the gene matches. Per the germline V gene, CDR1 is MDHEN and CDR2 is SYDVKM. The CDR3 is made up of 14 amino acids. The CDR3 spells CASSWVGTGDTQYF. In DNA form, the CDR3 reads TGTGCCAGCAGTTGGGTGGGGACAGGGGATACGCAGTATTTT.

CDR3 sequence reads: CATAAGHGGDTQYF. CDR3 nucleotide sequence: TGTGCCACCGCGGCGGGGCACGGGGGAGATACGCAGTATTTT. This rearrangement joins TRBV28 to TRBJ2-3; D perhaps matches TRBD2 (6 bases). The V and J ends lost 10 bases and 5 bases respectively, with 19 bases between them. CDR1 and CDR2 (germline): MDHEN, SYDVKM. This CDR3 spans 14 amino acids.

The chain links TRBV19 to TRBJ1-5; no reliable D call. Germline V gene data show CDR1 as LNHDA and CDR2 as SQIVND (reference sequence). Trimming removed 4 bases from V and 3 bases from J, with 13 bases in between. This CDR3 comprises 15 residues. The CDR3 is CASSTPGKNNQPQHF. For the CDR3, the DNA is TGTGCCAGTAGTACCCCGGGGAAAAACAATCAGCCCCAGCATTTT.

This clone has only a few counts. J is TRBJ1-5 and V is TRBV27; 7 bases match TRBD1. Germline V gives CDR1 MNHEY, CDR2 SMNVEV (reference sequence). Trimming at V came to 7 bases and at J to 7 bases, leaving 7 bases not matched to a gene. The length of the CDR3 is 13 residues. The CDR3 sequence: CASTTGWGQPQHF. The CDR3 DNA reads TGTGCCAGCACGACAGGGTGGGGCCAGCCCCAGCATTTT.

This clone was seen just once. The rearrangement joins TRBV5-4 to TRBJ1-4; D uncertain. The CDR3 extends over 14 amino acids. The germline V gene encodes CDR1 SGHNT and CDR2 YYREEE (reference sequence). Trimming took 2 bases from V and 10 from J, leaving 15 bases between them. For the CDR3, the DNA is TGTGCCAGCAGCTTCCGAGGAAGGCCGGGAAAACTGTTTTTT. It codes for CASSFRGRPGKLFF.

The gene calls are TRBV7-6 and TRBJ2-6; 9 bases map to TRBD1. The CDR3 runs 20 residues. The germline gives CDR1 SGHVS, CDR2 FNYEAQ. The V segment lost 1 base and the J segment 0 bases; nucleotides outside the gene matches: 10. CDR3 bases: TGTGCCAGCAGCTTAGGCTTTTCGTGGACAGGGGCCTCTGGGGCCAACGTCCTGACTTTC. It specifies CASSLGFSWTGASGANVLTF.

J is TRBJ2-1 and V is TRBV7-9, with 13 nucleotides matching TRBD2. This CDR3 has 19 amino acids. The germline V gene has CDR1 SEHNR and CDR2 FQNEAQ (reference sequence). Losses at the gene ends were 5 bases for V and 3 bases for J; bases not matched to a gene: 13. This CDR3 reads CASSLPRLAGGRGYNEQFF. In DNA, the CDR3 is TGTGCCAGCAGCCTACCCCGACTAGCGGGGGGCCGGGGCTACAATGAGCAGTTCTTC.

This clone was seen just once. The V call is TRBV18, the J call TRBJ2-2; D is ambiguous. The CDR3 extends over 13 amino acids. Germline assignment: CDR1 KGHSH and CDR2 LQKENI. The germline V and J ends were trimmed by 3 bases and 6 bases, with 8 bases remaining between them. This CDR3 is CASSPSTPGELFF. In nucleotides, the CDR3 is TGTGCCAGCTCACCGAGCACCCCCGGGGAGCTGTTTTTT.

The chain links TRBV27 to TRBJ2-7; TRBD1 matches 11 bases. CDR1 and CDR2 (germline): MNHEY, SMNVEV (reference sequence). The CDR3 is 17 amino acids. V gave up 2 bases and J gave up 3 bases; unmatched junction bases: 9. The CDR3 reads CASSLLPGQGEVYEQYF. The CDR3 coding sequence is TGTGCCAGCAGTTTACTCCCGGGACAGGGGGAGGTCTACGAGCAGTACTTC.

The chain uses TRBV6-5 and TRBJ2-7, with D possibly TRBD2 on 6 matching bases. CDR1 MNHEY and CDR2 SVGAGI come from the germline V gene. The ends were cut back, 4 bases at V and 5 bases at J, with 18 bases in the middle. The CDR3 length is 15 residues. As DNA, the CDR3 is TGTGCCAGCAGTTTTATGGCGGGAAGTTACCACGAGCAGTACTTC. Its translation: CASSFMAGSYHEQYF.

V usage is TRBV10-3 and J usage is TRBJ2-3, with 7 bases identical to TRBD2. The germline V gene encodes CDR1 ENHRY and CDR2 SYGVKD. This CDR3 is built from 14 residues. The junction had 3 bases not matched to a gene; V was cut back by 4 bases and J by 2 bases. The CDR3 region has the DNA TGTGCCATCAGTGCCGGGGGGAACACAGATACGCAGTATTTT. This encodes CAISAGGNTDTQYF.

The V and J genes are TRBV28 and TRBJ1-6; D perhaps matches TRBD1 (6 bases). Germline loops: CDR1 MDHEN, CDR2 SYDVKM. The length of the CDR3 is 15 residues. Between the trimmed V and J ends, which lost 3 bases and 7 bases, there was a span of 13 bases. The CDR3 nucleotides are TGTGCCAGCAGTTTGATTCAGGGGCTGAATTCACCCCTCCACTTT. Translated, it gives CASSLIQGLNSPLHF. The full variable domain, completed using reference TRBV28 and TRBJ1-6, is DVKVTQSSRYLVKRTGEKVFLECVQDMDHENMFWYRQDPGLGLRLIYFSYDVKMKEKGDIPEGYSVSREKKERFSLILESASTNQTSMYLCASSLIQGLNSPLHFGNGTRLTVT.

The gene calls are TRBV10-2 and TRBJ1-2; no firm D call. Trimming removed 3 bases from V and 5 bases from J, with 10 bases in between. Germline values: CDR1 WSHSY, CDR2 SAAADI. The CDR3 totals 13 residues. The CDR3 nucleotides read TGCGCCAGCAGTGAAGGTCCGGGTTATGGCTACACCTTC. Amino acids: CASSEGPGYGYTF.

This clone has only a few counts. The J gene is TRBJ2-5, the V gene TRBV4-2; the D gene is possibly TRBD2 (6 bases). V was shortened by 3 bases and J by 2 bases, with 10 bases between the two germline ends. This CDR3 has 14 residues. Looked up from germline, CDR1 is LGHNA and CDR2 is YNFKEQ. The CDR3 sequence: CASSQSGGQETQYF. The CDR3 nucleotides are TGTGCCAGCAGCCAGTCCGGAGGGCAAGAGACCCAGTACTTC.

V and J are TRBV7-9 and TRBJ2-1; no reliable D call. Trimming took 5 bases from V and 4 from J, leaving 9 bases between them. Germline values: CDR1 SEHNR, CDR2 FQNEAQ (reference sequence). The CDR3 loop spans 13 amino acids. Here the CDR3 DNA reads TGTGCCAGCAGCCCGAGCCTTTACAATGAGCAGTTCTTC. Residues: CASSPSLYNEQFF.